This TCR beta chain stems from a study of Ad26.COV2.S vaccination and SARS-CoV-2 variants. Study in general: The vaccine Ad26.COV2.S was put into the muscle once, or twice with 56 days between.

Assay: immunoSEQ multiplex PCR; the TCRdb copy retains only in-frame clones and omits some. Of about 350,000 clones detected, 86% appear once; the ten largest clones hold over 8.5%. Documented treatment: some 20 received Ad26.COV2.S at low or high dose, single or two shots; five or six received placebo; per-sample allocation not given. Collection of samples fell on day 63 after the first vaccine or placebo injection. It was an adult aged 18-55 years in Boston who was the donor. Study-wide results and limits: Placebo recipients showed lower spike-specific TCR breadth than vaccinees. Recipients of vaccine and of placebo showed similar breadth of their non-spike TCR repertoires.

This clone is a singleton in its sample. Its antigen remains unknown. The sequence was obtained from a person between 18 and 60 years old who received the Ad26.COV2.S COVID-19 vaccine or a placebo. Source: peripheral blood, taken in a trial of Ad26.COV2.S vaccine versus placebo.

DNA for the CDR3: TGCAGCTCGAGGGAGGGGCGCACCGGGGAGCTGTTTTTT. Translation gives CSSREGRTGELFF. The chain joins TRBV29-1 to TRBJ2-2, with 7 positions matching TRBD2. The CDR3 runs to 13 residues. The germline V gene has CDR1 SQVTM and CDR2 ANQGSEA. After removal of 8 bases from V and 4 bases from J, the junction contained 7 bases not matched to a gene.